This passage covers 22 T cell receptor beta chains from one sample sequenced in a study of T cells in Graves' hyperthyroidism and ophthalmopathy. Researchers amplified the TCR beta CDR3 regions from RNA transcripts. RT-PCR in the first round (using the HTBI primer set) targeted the TCR CDR3. TCRdb redid the calling of the multiplex PCR reads with MiXCR, one entry per CDR3 protein. This sample yields some 460,000 distinct CDR3 sequences, of which about a sixth are seen a single time; around 7% belongs to the top ten. The source material was blood. These receptors originate from a woman between 18 and 29 years old with Graves' hyperthyroidism.

This clonotype has a count of ten or more. The V and J genes are TRBV20-1 and TRBJ1-4; tentatively, D is TRBD1 (5 bases). Germline CDR1 reads DFQATT; CDR2 reads SNEGSKA (reference sequence). V gave up 0 bases and J gave up 6 bases, with 8 bases separating them. CDR3 length: 13 amino acids. As DNA, the CDR3 is TGCAGTGCTAGAGATTTAGGGGATGAAAAACTGTTTTTT. The encoded protein is CSARDLGDEKLFF.

This clonotype was seen many times. This chain uses TRBV7-8 with TRBJ2-3; no definite D call. The CDR3 runs to 13 residues. V lost 5 bases and J lost 3, with 9 bases in between. CDR1 and CDR2 from the germline V gene are SGHVS and FQNEAQ. The CDR3 loop reads CASSHLKTDTQYF. The CDR3 DNA is TGTGCCAGCAGCCACCTAAAAACAGATACGCAGTATTTT.

This clonotype was observed many times. This rearrangement joins TRBV12-3 or TRBV12-4 to TRBJ2-3, with TRBD1 matching 7 bases. The CDR3 spans 16 residues. Trimming took 6 bases from V and 6 from J; bases not matched to a gene: 15. Written as DNA, the CDR3 is TGTGCCAGCAGCCTCTCCCGACAGGGCGCAGGGGATACGCAGTATTTT. It is translated as CASSLSRQGAGDTQYF.

This clonotype was counted only a few times. The chain couples TRBV6-5 to TRBJ2-7, with 9 nucleotides matching TRBD1. From germline, CDR1 is MNHEY and CDR2 SVGAGI. J gave up 3 bases and V 2 bases, and 8 bases lay outside the gene matches. This CDR3 is 16 amino acids long. The CDR3 spells CASSYSTGGKGYEQYF. DNA of the CDR3: TGTGCCAGCAGTTACAGTACAGGGGGCAAGGGCTACGAGCAGTACTTC.

This chain joins TRBV7-3 and TRBJ2-3; 8 positions match TRBD1. The CDR3 length is 18 residues. The V gene end was trimmed by 0 bases and the J gene end by 0 bases; junction bases not matched to a gene: 8. Germline V gene lookup returns CDR1 SGHTA and CDR2 FQGTGA. The DNA of the CDR3 is TGTGCCAGCAGCTTAACCAGCCGGACAGGGATGAGCACAGATACGCAGTATTTT. Translation: CASSLTSRTGMSTDTQYF.

This clonotype occurred many times. The chain has TRBV20-1 and TRBJ2-7; 11 bases line up with TRBD1. J lost 5 bases, V lost 6 bases, and 6 bases had no gene match. The CDR3 consists of 13 residues. In germline, CDR1 is DFQATT, CDR2 SNEGSKA (reference sequence). The CDR3 here is CSAGQGAKDEQYF. The CDR3 region has the DNA TGCAGTGCAGGACAGGGGGCAAAGGACGAGCAGTACTTC.

The J gene is TRBJ1-5, the V gene TRBV12-3 or TRBV12-4, with D tentatively TRBD1 (5 bases). The CDR3 is made up of 16 amino acids. Trimming took 3 bases from V and 2 from J, leaving 14 bases between them. The CDR3 nucleotides are TGTGCCAGCAGTTTGTCGGGGAGAGGGGGCAATCAGCCCCAGCATTTT. Encoded protein: CASSLSGRGGNQPQHF.

With regard to this clonotype: With a much larger clone just one base away, this may be a read error. This sequence joins TRBV2 and TRBJ1-4; tentative D call: TRBD1 (6 bases). The CDR3 is 16 amino acids. Germline CDR1 reads SNHLY; CDR2 reads FYNNEI. This chain's CDR3 is CASRLTGGWSNEKPFF. The CDR3 DNA reads as TGTGCCAGCAGGTTGACAGGAGGGTGGTCTAATGAAAAACCGTTTTTT.

This clonotype was seen many times. The chain employs TRBV11-1 and TRBJ2-5; weak D call: TRBD1 (5 bases). With 7 bases removed from V and 2 bases from J, the gap between germline ends came to 14 bases. This CDR3 spans 14 amino acids. Germline V CDR1 and CDR2: SGHAT, FQDESV (reference sequence). The CDR3 DNA is TGTGCCAGCAAACAGGAGACTCTACAAGAGACCCAGTACTTC. Its protein product is CASKQETLQETQYF.

This clonotype came up many times. The chain has TRBV6-5 and TRBJ2-3; unclear D gene. The CDR3 totals 15 residues. Per germline, CDR1 MNHEY and CDR2 SVGAGI. V was cut by 2 bases and J by 2 bases, with 11 bases left in between. CDR3 sequence: CASSYGEPSTDTQYF. In nucleotides, the CDR3 is TGTGCCAGCAGTTACGGCGAGCCTTCCACAGATACGCAGTATTTT.

This clonotype was detected many times. One end of the junction is discordant with germline, which a read error may explain. The chain couples TRBV7-3 to TRBJ1-2; 8 bases match TRBD1. From germline, CDR1 is SGHTA and CDR2 FQGTGA. The CDR3 runs 13 residues. The CDR3 spells CASSPAGGQDLSF. For the CDR3, the DNA is TGTGCCAGCAGCCCCGCCGGGGGACAGGACCTATCCTTC.

CDR3 residues: CASSQDSSDTEAFF. CDR3 DNA: TGTGCCAGCAGCCAAGACAGCTCCGACACTGAAGCTTTCTTT. The J gene is TRBJ1-1, the V gene TRBV3-1; D is unresolved. The CDR3 totals 14 residues. CDR1 and CDR2 from the germline V gene are LGHDT and YNNKEL (reference sequence). With 0 bases removed from V and 3 bases from J, the gap between germline ends came to 8 bases.

In its sample, this clonotype was seen many times. This sequence joins TRBV6-1 and TRBJ2-7, with 9 bases aligning to TRBD1. Germline loops: CDR1 MNHNS, CDR2 SASEGT. J gave up 3 bases and V 5 bases, and 11 bases lay outside the gene matches. The CDR3 spans 16 residues. The CDR3 DNA reads TGTGCCAGCAGTCCTTATCCCGGACAGGGGAACTACGAGCAGTACTTC. As protein: CASSPYPGQGNYEQYF.

On this clonotype: It may be a read error: a sequence one base away is much more abundant. The chain links TRBV2 to TRBJ2-7, with D uncertain. Germline CDR1 is SNHLY and CDR2 is FYNNEI. The CDR3 sequence is 16 residues long. Deletions cut 0 bases from V and 3 bases from J, with 15 bases between. CDR3 loop: CASSEARLRLLYEQYF. The CDR3 DNA sequence: TGTGCCAGCAGTGAAGCCCGGCTTAGGCTCCTCTACGAGCAGTACTTC.

The table lists this clonotype with many counts. The J gene is TRBJ1-2, the V gene TRBV29-1, with no clear D. Germline-derived CDR1 and CDR2 are SQVTM and ANQGSEA. V dropped 1 base and J dropped 8 bases, with 17 bases sitting between them. This CDR3 spans 14 amino acids. CDR3 amino acids: CSVEGVTTPGGYTF. The CDR3 region has the DNA TGCAGCGTTGAAGGTGTAACAACCCCGGGGGGCTACACCTTC. Drawing the rest from reference TRBV29-1 and TRBJ1-2, the complete variable domain is SAVISQKPSRDICQRGTSLTIQCQVDSQVTMMFWYRQQPGQSLTLIATANQGSEATYESGFVIDKFPISRPNLTFSTLTVSNMSPEDSSIYLCSVEGVTTPGGYTFGSGTRLTVV.

This clonotype was detected many times. The rearrangement links TRBV29-1 to TRBJ2-7; D might be TRBD1 (6 bases). This CDR3 is built from 16 residues. Trimming stripped 0 bases from V and 4 bases from J, with 19 bases between. CDR1 is SQVTM and CDR2 is ANQGSEA in the germline V gene. CDR3 residues: CSVEEHRDTILYEQYF. CDR3 DNA: TGCAGCGTTGAAGAGCATCGGGACACCATCCTTTACGAGCAGTACTTC.

This clonotype was recorded at least ten times. The chain recombines TRBV10-3 with TRBJ2-7; either TRBD1 or TRBD2 may supply D (5 bases each). V lost 0 bases and J 4 bases, leaving 16 bases between the germline ends. Germline V gene lookup returns CDR1 ENHRY and CDR2 SYGVKD. This CDR3 is 16 amino acids long. The CDR3, as DNA: TGTGCCATCAGTGAGTCGGACCCAGGGACGACATACGAGCAGTACTTC. This gives the protein CAISESDPGTTYEQYF.

In this sample, this clonotype turned up a few times. The chain joins TRBV28 to TRBJ2-1; D is possibly TRBD1 or TRBD2 (5 bases each). Between the trimmed V and J ends, which lost 6 bases and 2 bases, there was a span of 14 bases. CDR1 is MDHEN, CDR2 SYDVKM, per germline. This CDR3 has 15 residues. CDR3 loop: CASSLRGRPYNEQFF. CDR3 DNA sequence: TGTGCCAGCAGCCTCCGGGGCCGACCCTACAATGAGCAGTTCTTC.

This clonotype was observed at least ten times. The rearrangement links TRBV6-1 to TRBJ1-2; 8 bases are a match to TRBD1. CDR3 size: 16 residues. Germline loops: CDR1 MNHNS, CDR2 SASEGT. Losses at the gene ends were 5 bases for V and 6 bases for J; bases not matched to a gene: 14. The CDR3 sequence is CASSSQIQGAEHGYTF. The CDR3 bases are TGTGCCAGCAGTTCCCAGATCCAGGGGGCGGAACATGGCTACACCTTC.

V and J are TRBV10-3 and TRBJ1-2, with TRBD1 identical over 7 bases. The trim removed 2 bases at V and 2 bases at J, leaving 5 bases unmatched. Germline values: CDR1 ENHRY, CDR2 SYGVKD. CDR3 length equals 15 residues. CDR3 in amino acids: CAISEVARGNYGYTF. The CDR3 bases are TGTGCCATCAGTGAGGTCGCCAGGGGGAACTATGGCTACACCTTC.

This clonotype was found a few times. CDR3 coding DNA: TGCGCCAGCAGCCCGGACGGGGCTAACTATGGCTACACCTTC. This translates into CASSPDGANYGYTF. This chain uses TRBV5-1 with TRBJ1-2; D is uncertain. Germline CDR1 SGHRS, CDR2 YFSETQ. The CDR3 length is 14 residues. V was cut by 4 bases and J by 0 bases, with 10 bases left in between.

This clonotype was seen ten or more times. This could be a read error, since a much larger clone is one nucleotide away. In DNA, the CDR3 is TGTGCCAGCAGCTACAGGAACACTGAAGCTTTCTTT. Encoded protein: CASSYRNTEAFF. The chain joins TRBV5-6 to TRBJ1-1; D is ambiguous. The CDR3 is 12 residues long. V shed 3 bases and J shed 1 base, with 4 bases lying between them. CDR1 and CDR2 from the germline V gene are SGHDT and YYEEEE. Full variable domain (outside the CDR3, taken from reference TRBV5-6 and TRBJ1-1): DAGVTQSPTHLIKTRGQQVTLRCSPKSGHDTVSWYQQALGQGPQFIFQYYEEEERQRGNFPDRFSGHQFPNYSSELNVNALLLGDSALYLCASSYRNTEAFFGQGTRLTVV.